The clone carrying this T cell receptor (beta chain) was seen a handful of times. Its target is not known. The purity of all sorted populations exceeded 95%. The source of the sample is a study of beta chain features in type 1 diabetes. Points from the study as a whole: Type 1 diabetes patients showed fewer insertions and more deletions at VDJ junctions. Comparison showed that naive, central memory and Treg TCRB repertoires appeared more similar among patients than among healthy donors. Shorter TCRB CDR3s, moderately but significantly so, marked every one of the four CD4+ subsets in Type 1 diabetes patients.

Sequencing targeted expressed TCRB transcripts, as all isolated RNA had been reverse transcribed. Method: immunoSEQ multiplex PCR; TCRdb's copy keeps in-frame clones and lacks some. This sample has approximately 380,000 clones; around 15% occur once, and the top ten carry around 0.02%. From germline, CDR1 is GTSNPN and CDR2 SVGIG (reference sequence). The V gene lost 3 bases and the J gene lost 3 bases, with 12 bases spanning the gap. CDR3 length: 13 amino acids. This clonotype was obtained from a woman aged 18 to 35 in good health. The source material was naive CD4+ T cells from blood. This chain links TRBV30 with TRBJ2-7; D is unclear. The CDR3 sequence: CAWSKQLNYEQYF. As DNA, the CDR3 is TGTGCCTGGAGCAAACAGCTTAACTACGAGCAGTACTTC.